This is a list of T cell receptor beta chains from one sample in a study of Graves' ophthalmopathy and Graves' hyperthyroidism. In TCRdb, the multiplex PCR reads were re-called with MiXCR into one record per CDR3 protein. The data contain over a million distinct CDR3 sequences, approximately 35% of them singletons. Sequences were obtained from peripheral blood or thyroid tissue (not recorded which). The origin of the receptors is an adult man with Graves' hyperthyroidism. CDR3s include the opening cysteine and the closing phenylalanine or tryptophan. D genes are given only for firm matches. Rows give clone size only sometimes, using once, few, many, or a class for an expanded clone.

V gene	clone size	J gene	D gene	CDR3 protein	CDR3 DNA
TRBV4-1	many	TRBJ1-2	NA	CASSQSGSAGYTF	TGCGCCAGCAGCCAGTCAGGGTCCGCTGGCTACACCTTC
TRBV28	few	TRBJ2-7	TRBD2	CASSMTSFNEQYF	TGTGCCAGCAGTATGACTAGCTTCAACGAGCAGTACTTC
TRBV7-9	NA	TRBJ2-2	NA	CASSRSASTGELFF	TGTGCCAGCAGTCGCTCCGCGTCCACCGGGGAGCTGTTTTTT
TRBV20-1	NA	TRBJ2-2	NA	CSARPGENTGELFF	TGCAGTGCTAGACCGGGGGAGAACACCGGGGAGCTGTTTTTT
TRBV19	many	TRBJ2-2	NA	CASILGRTGELFF	TGTGCCAGTATCTTGGGTCGCACCGGGGAGCTGTTTTTT
TRBV10-3	NA	TRBJ2-5	NA	CAISEYSRGGRETQYF	TGTGCCATCAGTGAGTACTCCCGTGGAGGGCGAGAGACCCAGTACTTC
TRBV15	NA	TRBJ1-2	NA	CATSNRVSYTF	TGTGCCACCAGCAATCGGGTCAGCTACACCTTC
TRBV20-1	NA	TRBJ2-7	TRBD2	CSASLLAGYEQYF	TGCAGTGCTAGTCTTCTAGCGGGTTACGAGCAGTACTTC
TRBV20-1	NA	TRBJ2-5	TRBD2	CSARDSSSGEETQYF	TGCAGTGCTAGAGATTCGAGTAGCGGGGAAGAGACCCAGTACTTC
TRBV5-4	few	TRBJ2-7	NA	CASSPDLQTYYEQYF	TGTGCCAGCAGCCCGGATCTTCAGACCTACTACGAGCAGTACTTC
TRBV5-8	many	TRBJ1-2	NA	CASSHALFGKGSDYGYTF	TGTGCCAGCAGCCACGCCCTCTTCGGTAAGGGGAGCGACTATGGCTACACCTTC
TRBV6-2/TRBV6-3	NA	TRBJ1-2	NA	CASSYAVEIGGYTF	TGTGCCAGCAGTTACGCGGTGGAAATCGGTGGCTACACCTTC
TRBV25-1	many	TRBJ1-2	NA	CASSEAILAGYTF	TGTGCCAGCAGTGAAGCGATTTTAGCTGGCTACACCTTC
TRBV10-2	NA	TRBJ1-5	NA	CASSEENSNQPQHF	TGCGCCAGCAGTGAGGAAAATAGCAATCAGCCCCAGCATTTT
TRBV10-2	NA	TRBJ1-2	NA	CVSRSADLANYGYTF	TGTGTCAGCAGAAGCGCAGATTTGGCCAACTATGGCTACACCTTC
TRBV20-1	many	TRBJ1-1	TRBD1	CSAKRDRGPNTEAFF	TGCAGTGCTAAAAGGGACAGGGGCCCGAACACTGAAGCTTTCTTT
TRBV5-1	NA	TRBJ1-2	NA	CASSQALIANYGYTF	TGTGCCAGCAGCCAAGCCCTCATCGCTAACTATGGCTACACCTTC
TRBV29-1	NA	TRBJ2-7	TRBD1	CSVVGTGVYEQYF	TGCAGCGTTGTAGGGACAGGGGTCTACGAGCAGTACTTC
TRBV7-9	NA	TRBJ2-7	TRBD2	CASSVGGGVWEQYF	TGTGCCAGCAGTGTCGGGGGAGGGGTATGGGAGCAGTACTTC
TRBV20-1	many	TRBJ1-1	NA	CSARAPVLMNTEAFF	TGCAGTGCTAGGGCCCCGGTATTAATGAACACTGAAGCTTTCTTT
TRBV20-1	many	TRBJ1-1	NA	CSAPPRPNTEAFF	TGCAGTGCTCCCCCACGGCCGAACACTGAAGCTTTCTTT
TRBV29-1	NA	TRBJ1-5	TRBD1	CSDRDRGQPQHF	TGCAGCGACCGGGACAGAGGGCAGCCCCAGCATTTT
TRBV20-1	NA	TRBJ2-5	TRBD2	CSAGGLAGGPYQETQYF	TGCAGTGCTGGGGGACTAGCGGGGGGGCCATACCAAGAGACCCAGTACTTC
TRBV20-1	many	TRBJ1-6	NA	CSARGDRGSPLHF	TGCAGTGCTAGAGGAGACCGTGGGTCACCCCTCCACTTT
TRBV24-1	many	TRBJ2-5	TRBD1	CATSDPRTGMETQYF	TGTGCCACCAGTGATCCCCGGACAGGGATGGAGACCCAGTACTTC
TRBV5-1	many	TRBJ1-5	NA	CASSLEGSGNQPQHF	TGTGCCAGCAGCTTGGAGGGATCGGGCAATCAGCCCCAGCATTTT
TRBV29-1	NA	TRBJ1-2	NA	CSSLPGRSTNYGYTF	TGCAGCAGTTTACCGGGCAGGTCAACTAACTATGGCTACACCTTC
TRBV24-1	NA	TRBJ2-7	TRBD2	CATSERTSGSLLSYEQYF	TGTGCCACCAGTGAGCGGACTAGCGGGAGTCTTTTAAGCTACGAGCAGTACTTC
TRBV4-1	few	TRBJ1-2	TRBD1	CASSHDRVGYTF	TGCGCCAGCAGCCATGACAGGGTTGGCTACACCTTC
TRBV7-9	NA	TRBJ2-2	TRBD1	CASSSRDRGLTGELFF	TGTGCCAGCAGCTCGAGAGACAGGGGCTTAACCGGGGAGCTGTTTTTT
TRBV5-1	NA	TRBJ2-7	TRBD1	CASSLVQDRDRYF	TGCGCCAGCAGCTTGGTCCAGGACAGGGATAGGTACTTC
TRBV27	NA	TRBJ2-7	TRBD1	CASSQAGQGGYEQYF	TGTGCCAGCAGTCAGGCGGGACAGGGGGGCTACGAGCAGTACTTC
TRBV28	NA	TRBJ1-5	TRBD1	CASMTGGYQPQHF	TGTGCCAGTATGACAGGGGGCTATCAGCCCCAGCATTTT
TRBV27	NA	TRBJ2-5	NA	CASSFQGRKEETQYF	TGTGCCAGCAGTTTCCAGGGACGCAAGGAAGAGACCCAGTACTTC
TRBV7-3	many	TRBJ2-7	TRBD2	CASSLTGAGGHHEQYF	TGTGCCAGCAGCTTAACGGGGGCGGGAGGGCATCACGAGCAGTACTTC
TRBV10-3	NA	TRBJ1-1	NA	CAGQGQSRDTEAFF	TGTGCCGGCCAGGGCCAGTCGAGGGATACTGAAGCTTTCTTT
TRBV13	NA	TRBJ1-1	TRBD1	CASSPPGQLSEAFF	TGTGCCAGCAGCCCCCCGGGACAGCTCTCCGAAGCTTTCTTT
TRBV29-1	NA	TRBJ2-7	NA	CSVDLQGGDEQYF	TGCAGCGTTGATTTGCAGGGGGGGGACGAGCAGTACTTC
TRBV20-1	many	TRBJ2-5	TRBD1	CSAQKLGQQETQYF	TGCAGTGCTCAGAAGTTGGGACAGCAAGAGACCCAGTACTTC
TRBV5-4	NA	TRBJ1-2	NA	CSSSLPDTNYGYTF	TGTTCCAGCAGCTTGCCCGACACTAACTATGGCTACACCTTC
TRBV19	NA	TRBJ1-5	NA	CASSSPRTADKPQHF	TGTGCCAGTAGTAGCCCTCGGACAGCGGATAAGCCCCAGCATTTT
TRBV12-3/TRBV12-4	many	TRBJ2-5	NA	CASSHLTIQETQYF	TGTGCCAGCAGCCATCTTACCATCCAAGAGACCCAGTACTTC
TRBV20-1	many	TRBJ2-5	NA	CSGMRQGGETQYF	TGCAGTGGGATGCGGCAGGGAGGAGAGACCCAGTACTTC
TRBV5-1	once	TRBJ1-2	TRBD1	CASSSTGTGNRYGYTF	TGCGCCAGCAGCTCCACCGGGACAGGGAATCGCTATGGCTACACCTTC
TRBV10-1	many	TRBJ1-1	NA	CASSESGGADTEAFF	TGCGCCAGCAGTGAGTCGGGGGGTGCGGACACTGAAGCTTTCTTT
TRBV10-3	many	TRBJ2-5	TRBD1	CASSEGTEETQYF	TGTGCCAGCAGTGAAGGGACAGAAGAGACCCAGTACTTC
TRBV29-1	many	TRBJ2-7	NA	CSAGGGYSYEQYF	TGCAGCGCTGGGGGCGGCTACTCCTACGAGCAGTACTTC
TRBV7-2	many	TRBJ2-2	NA	CASSRRTGELFF	TGTGCCAGCAGTCGACGCACCGGGGAGCTGTTTTTT